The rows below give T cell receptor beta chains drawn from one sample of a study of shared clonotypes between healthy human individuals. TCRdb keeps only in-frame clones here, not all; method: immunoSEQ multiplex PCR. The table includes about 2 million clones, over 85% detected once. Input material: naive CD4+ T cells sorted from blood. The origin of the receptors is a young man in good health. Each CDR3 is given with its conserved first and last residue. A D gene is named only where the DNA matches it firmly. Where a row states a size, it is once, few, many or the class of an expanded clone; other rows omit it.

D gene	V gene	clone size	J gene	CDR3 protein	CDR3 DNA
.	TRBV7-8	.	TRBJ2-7	CASSLAAGSYEQYF	TGTGCCAGCAGCTTAGCGGCCGGATCCTACGAGCAGTACTTC
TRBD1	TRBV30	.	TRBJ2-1	CAWTGTAPVYNEQFF	TGTGCCTGGACCGGGACAGCGCCCGTCTACAATGAGCAGTTCTTC
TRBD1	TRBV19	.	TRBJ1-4	CASSPTGTNEKLFF	TGTGCCAGTAGCCCGACAGGGACTAATGAAAAACTGTTTTTT
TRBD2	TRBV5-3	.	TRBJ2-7	CASREGSGFYEQYF	TGTGCCAGTCGGGAGGGGAGCGGGTTCTACGAGCAGTACTTC
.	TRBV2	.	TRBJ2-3	CASSDGRGTDTQYF	TGTGCCAGCAGTGATGGCAGAGGCACAGATACGCAGTATTTT
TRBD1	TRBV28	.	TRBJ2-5	CASSADRAGETQYF	TGTGCCAGCAGTGCAGACAGGGCTGGGGAGACCCAGTACTTC
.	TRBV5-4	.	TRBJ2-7	CASSLAGVYEQYF	TGTGCCAGCAGCTTGGCCGGGGTGTACGAGCAGTACTTC
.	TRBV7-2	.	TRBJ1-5	CASSLAVGWSNQPQHF	TGTGCCAGCAGCTTAGCTGTCGGGTGGAGCAATCAGCCCCAGCATTTT
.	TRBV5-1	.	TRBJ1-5	CASSLKGDTYQPQHF	TGCGCCAGCAGCTTGAAGGGGGACACTTATCAGCCCCAGCATTTT
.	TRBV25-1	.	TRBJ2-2	CASRNTGELFF	TGTGCCAGCAGGAACACCGGGGAGCTGTTTTTT
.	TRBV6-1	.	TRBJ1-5	CASSDGLRRSQPQHF	TGTGCCAGCAGTGATGGGTTGCGTAGAAGTCAGCCCCAGCATTTT
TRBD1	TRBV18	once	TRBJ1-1	CASSPRDSRAFF	TGTGCCAGCTCACCCCGGGACAGCCGAGCTTTCTTT
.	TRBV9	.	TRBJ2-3	CASSAYPWGATTDTQYF	TGTGCCAGCAGCGCCTACCCATGGGGGGCAACAACAGATACGCAGTATTTT
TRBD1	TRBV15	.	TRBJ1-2	CATSYRDRGLSNYGYTF	TGTGCCACCAGCTACCGGGACAGGGGGCTCTCTAACTATGGCTACACCTTC
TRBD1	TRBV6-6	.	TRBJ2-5	CASRGQGGETQYF	TGTGCCAGCAGAGGACAGGGAGGAGAGACCCAGTACTTC
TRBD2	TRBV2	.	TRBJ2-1	CASSGTQTSGLNEQFF	TGTGCCAGCAGTGGAACCCAGACTAGCGGGTTGAATGAGCAGTTCTTC
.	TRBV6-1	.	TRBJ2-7	CASSELLDRYEQYF	TGTGCCAGCAGTGAACTGTTGGACAGATACGAGCAGTACTTC
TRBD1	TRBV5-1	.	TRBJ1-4	CASSWGTGSANEKLFF	TGCGCCAGCAGCTGGGGGACAGGGTCTGCTAATGAAAAACTGTTTTTT
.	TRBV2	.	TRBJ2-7	CASSESGYEQYF	TGTGCCAGCAGTGAGAGTGGCTACGAGCAGTACTTC
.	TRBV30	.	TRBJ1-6	CAWEERNNSPLHF	TGTGCCTGGGAGGAGAGGAATAATTCACCCCTCCACTTT
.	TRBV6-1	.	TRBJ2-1	CASKGTTNEQFF	TGTGCCAGCAAGGGCACCACCAATGAGCAGTTCTTC
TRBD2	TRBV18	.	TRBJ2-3	CASSLLFGLAGVTDTQYF	TGTGCCAGCTCGCTTTTATTCGGACTAGCGGGAGTCACAGATACGCAGTATTTT
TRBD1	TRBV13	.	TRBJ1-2	CASSLSQGAGSYTF	TGTGCCAGCAGCTTGTCACAGGGGGCTGGAAGCTACACCTTC
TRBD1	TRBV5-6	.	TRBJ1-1	CASSWGQSGAFF	TGTGCCAGCAGCTGGGGACAGAGTGGCGCTTTCTTT
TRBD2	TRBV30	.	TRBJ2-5	CAWASGKETQYF	TGTGCCTGGGCTAGCGGAAAAGAGACCCAGTACTTC
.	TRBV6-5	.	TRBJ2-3	CASRPGPYTDTQYF	TGTGCCAGCAGACCCGGGCCCTACACAGATACGCAGTATTTT
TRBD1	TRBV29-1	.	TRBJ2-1	CSVESRAGGLGEQFF	TGCAGCGTCGAATCCCGTGCAGGGGGTTTAGGCGAGCAGTTCTTC
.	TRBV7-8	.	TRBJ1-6	CASSLGGWSPLHF	TGTGCCAGCAGCTTAGGGGGGTGGTCCCCCCTCCACTTT
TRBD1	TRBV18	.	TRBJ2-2	CASSPAPGQEANTGELFF	TGTGCCAGCTCACCAGCCCCGGGACAGGAAGCGAACACCGGGGAGCTGTTTTTT
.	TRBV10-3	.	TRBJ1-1	CAISGQGQTEAFF	TGTGCCATCAGTGGCCAGGGGCAGACTGAAGCTTTCTTT
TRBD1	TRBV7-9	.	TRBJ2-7	CASSSGTGGAQLDEQYF	TGTGCCAGCAGCTCGGGGACAGGGGGCGCTCAACTGGACGAGCAGTACTTC
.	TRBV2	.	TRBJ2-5	CASSGQLQETQYF	TGTGCCAGCAGCGGACAGCTTCAAGAGACCCAGTACTTC
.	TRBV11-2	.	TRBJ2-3	CASSLTGVSTDTQYF	TGTGCCAGCAGCTTAACGGGGGTTAGCACAGATACGCAGTATTTT
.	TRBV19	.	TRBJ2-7	CASSTQGKSEQYF	TGTGCCAGTAGCACACAGGGAAAGTCCGAGCAGTACTTC
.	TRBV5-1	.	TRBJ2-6	CASSLNSLSSGANVLTF	TGCGCCAGCAGCTTAAACAGCCTTAGCTCTGGGGCCAACGTCCTGACTTTC
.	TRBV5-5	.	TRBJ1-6	CASNLEGSPLHF	TGTGCCAGCAATCTTGAGGGTTCACCCCTCCACTTT
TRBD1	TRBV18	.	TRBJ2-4	CASSPGQGRGIQYF	TGTGCCAGCTCACCCGGACAGGGTAGGGGCATTCAGTACTTC
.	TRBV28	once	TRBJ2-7	CASRDGSYEQYF	TGTGCCAGCCGGGACGGATCCTACGAGCAGTACTTC
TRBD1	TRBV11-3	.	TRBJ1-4	CASRKQGAEEKLFF	TGTGCCAGCAGAAAACAGGGGGCAGAAGAAAAACTGTTTTTT
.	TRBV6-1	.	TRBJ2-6	CASSESTGPGANVLTF	TGTGCCAGCAGTGAATCGACAGGTCCTGGGGCCAACGTCCTGACTTTC
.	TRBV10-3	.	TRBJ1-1	CAISTFGNTEAFF	TGTGCCATCAGTACGTTCGGGAACACTGAAGCTTTCTTT
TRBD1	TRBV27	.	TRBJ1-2	CASSPGQGEGYGYTF	TGTGCCAGCAGTCCGGGACAGGGGGAGGGCTATGGCTACACCTTC
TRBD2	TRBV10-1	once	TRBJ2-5	CASSESKMGLAGTYQETQYF	TGCGCCAGCAGTGAGTCGAAAATGGGACTAGCGGGGACATACCAAGAGACCCAGTACTTC
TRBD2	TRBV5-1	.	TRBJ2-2	CASRKREGTGELFF	TGCGCCAGCCGAAAGCGGGAGGGCACCGGGGAGCTGTTTTTT
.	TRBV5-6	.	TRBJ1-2	CASTSIDGDYGYTF	TGTGCCAGCACCTCCATTGACGGGGACTATGGCTACACCTTC
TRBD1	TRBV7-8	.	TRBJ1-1	CASTPGGTGFTRGTEAFF	TGTGCCAGCACCCCAGGCGGGACAGGGTTTACGAGAGGGACTGAAGCTTTCTTT
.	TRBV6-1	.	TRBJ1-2	CASTNPGPNYGYTF	TGTGCCAGCACCAACCCAGGTCCCAACTATGGCTACACCTTC
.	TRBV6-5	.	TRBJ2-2	CASSFPGTGELFF	TGTGCCAGCAGTTTCCCAGGCACCGGGGAGCTGTTTTTT
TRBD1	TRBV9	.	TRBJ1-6	CASSATGGTYNSPLHF	TGTGCCAGCAGCGCGACAGGGGGCACCTATAATTCACCCCTCCACTTT
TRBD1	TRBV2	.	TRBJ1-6	CASSETRQGNSPLHF	TGTGCCAGCAGTGAAACCCGACAGGGGAATTCACCCCTCCACTTT
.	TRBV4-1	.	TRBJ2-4	CASSQATGIRNIQYF	TGCGCCAGCAGCCAGGCCACAGGGATAAGAAACATTCAGTACTTC
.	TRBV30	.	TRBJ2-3	CAWNAGGTDTQYF	TGTGCCTGGAACGCAGGCGGCACAGATACGCAGTATTTT
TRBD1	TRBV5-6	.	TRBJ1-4	CASNQGDEKLFF	TGTGCCAGCAACCAGGGGGATGAAAAACTGTTTTTT
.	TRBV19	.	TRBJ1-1	CASTRTGGVLTEAFF	TGTGCCAGTACCCGTACTGGGGGAGTTCTCACTGAAGCTTTCTTT
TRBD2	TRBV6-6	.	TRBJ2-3	CASSGLAGAVDTQYF	TGTGCCAGCAGTGGACTAGCGGGAGCGGTAGATACGCAGTATTTT
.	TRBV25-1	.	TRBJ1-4	CASSPSGRDTEKLFF	TGTGCCAGCAGCCCCTCGGGCAGGGACACTGAAAAACTGTTTTTT
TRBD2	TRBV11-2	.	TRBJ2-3	CASSLATSGGPTDTQYF	TGTGCCAGCAGCTTAGCCACTAGCGGGGGGCCCACAGATACGCAGTATTTT
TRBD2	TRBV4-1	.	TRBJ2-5	CASSRTVAGQETQYF	TGCGCCAGCAGCCGAACAGTAGCGGGACAAGAGACCCAGTACTTC
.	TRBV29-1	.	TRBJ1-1	CSVAGTKNTEAFF	TGCAGCGTTGCAGGGACCAAGAACACTGAAGCTTTCTTT
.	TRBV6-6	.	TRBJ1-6	CASGYVGSNSPLHF	TGTGCCAGCGGATACGTGGGAAGCAATTCACCCCTCCACTTT